This TCR beta chain was observed in a study of cytomegalovirus exposure and HLA in healthy donors. Comments on this clone: Its antigen remains unknown.

Both 60 Vbeta primers and 13 Jbeta primers went into the PCR. Using immunoSEQ multiplex PCR, the repertoire was profiled, and TCRdb retains in-frame clones only, with some absent. This repertoire shows about 160,000 clones, 65% to 85% found once; its top ten account for roughly 1.5%. Overall study results and limits: TRBV6-2, TRBV6-3 and some other V segments were unresolvable in 87-base-pair reads. A later analysis found most CMV-associated TCR beta chains apparently HLA-restricted. The study found most TCR sequences rare, yet found some public TCRs in many donors. Most of the TCR beta V segments (in an earlier analysis) were productive either about 87% or about 30% of the time.

The CDR3 has 14 residues. The germline V gene encodes CDR1 GTSNPN and CDR2 SVGIG (reference sequence). V was trimmed by 0 bases and J by 4 bases, leaving 12 bases between them. The sequence came from a woman aged 18-35 years in good health and CMV-seronegative. The chain combines TRBV30 with TRBJ1-2; the D gene is possibly TRBD1 (6 bases). The specimen was PBMCs. The CDR3 spells CAWSVSRGGYGYTF. The CDR3 bases are TGTGCCTGGAGTGTATCCAGGGGTGGCTATGGCTACACCTTC.